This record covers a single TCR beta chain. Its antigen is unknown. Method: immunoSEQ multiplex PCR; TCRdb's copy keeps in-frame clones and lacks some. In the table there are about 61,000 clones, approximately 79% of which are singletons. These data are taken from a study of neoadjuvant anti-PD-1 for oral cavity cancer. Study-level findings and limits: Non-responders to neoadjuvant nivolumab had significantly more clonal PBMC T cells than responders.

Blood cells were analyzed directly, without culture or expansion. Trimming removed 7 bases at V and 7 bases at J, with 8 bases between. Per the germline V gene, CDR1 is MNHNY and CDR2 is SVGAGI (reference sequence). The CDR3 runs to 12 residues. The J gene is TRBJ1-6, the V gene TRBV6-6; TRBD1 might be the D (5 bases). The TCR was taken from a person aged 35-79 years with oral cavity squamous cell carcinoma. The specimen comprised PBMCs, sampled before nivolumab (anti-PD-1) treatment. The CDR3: CASTRTNSPLHF. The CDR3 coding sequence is TGTGCCAGCACAAGGACAAATTCACCCCTCCACTTT.